This TCR beta chain was sequenced during a study of long-term antiretroviral therapy in people with HIV. General study results and limits: Repertoire composition at all time points was dominated by clones that had expanded before ART. Neither ART adherence, viral resistance nor therapy changes were documented.

The immunoSEQ assay was v3.0, run at survey level. Target depth was about 35,000-50,000 T-cell genomes per sample. Clones were read by immunoSEQ multiplex PCR, and TCRdb kept only the in-frame ones, dropping some. This table has about 8,800 clones, under 85% appearing once. The CDR3 contains 16 residues. Germline assignment: CDR1 SGHNT and CDR2 YYREEE (reference sequence). The V gene end was trimmed by 2 bases and the J gene end by 0 bases; junction bases not matched to a gene: 4. The study used samples holding roughly 1-10 million cryopreserved PBMC before DNA extraction. Note on this clone: The antigen is unknown.

This clonotype was obtained from a man in his forties or fifties with HIV. This chain uses TRBV5-4 with TRBJ2-1; the match to TRBD2 covers 8 bases. This specimen consisted of unsorted PBMCs, obtained 1.8 years before starting antiretroviral therapy. In DNA, the CDR3 is TGTGCCAGCAGCTTCGGGGGGGGTAGCTCCTACAATGAGCAGTTCTTC. It codes for CASSFGGGSSYNEQFF.